These 16 T cell receptor beta chains originate from one sample sequenced in a study of vaccination effects on CD4 cells after COVID-19. Measured with immunoSEQ multiplex PCR; TCRdb has only the in-frame clones, and not every one. The table shows some 30,000 clones, with roughly 63% occurring only once. Their antigen targets remain unknown. Antigen-specific CD4+ T cells were expanded with viral peptide pools in the ViraFEST assay before sequencing. Subsequent to 10 days of culture, CD4+ T cells were isolated. The participants, recipients of two vaccine doses, got either BNT162b2 or mRNA-1273. The material sequenced was CD4+ T cells from PBMCs cultured with SARS-CoV-2 spike peptides, taken after COVID-19 vaccination. The receptor set was obtained from a human donor who received a COVID-19 vaccine.

The rearrangement uses TRBV12-5 and TRBJ1-5; possibly TRBD1 for D (5 bases). The CDR3 spans 15 residues. In germline, CDR1 is LGHNT, CDR2 FRNRAP. Trimming pared 0 bases from V and 3 bases from J, leaving 9 bases between. The CDR3 DNA is TGTGCTAGTGGTTTGGTATTAGGGGACAATCAGCCCCAGCATTTT. This codes for CASGLVLGDNQPQHF.

The rearrangement joins TRBV10-3 to TRBJ2-5; D is tentatively TRBD1 or TRBD2 (6 bases each). The V gene lost 0 bases and the J gene lost 5 bases, with 10 bases spanning the gap. CDR3 size: 14 residues. Germline V gene lookup returns CDR1 ENHRY and CDR2 SYGVKD. This CDR3 reads CAISESGGSETQYF. The CDR3 DNA is TGTGCCATCAGTGAGTCGGGGGGCTCTGAGACCCAGTACTTC.

The chain employs TRBV5-1 and TRBJ1-4; D gene unclear. Germline values: CDR1 SGHRS, CDR2 YFSETQ. This CDR3 is built from 15 residues. With 4 bases removed from V and 1 base from J, the gap between germline ends came to 11 bases. DNA of the CDR3: TGCGCCAGCAGCGAGGCTCGGGGAACTAATGAAAAACTGTTTTTT. Its protein product is CASSEARGTNEKLFF.

This clone has only a few counts. The chain combines TRBV6-1 with TRBJ2-7; D is unresolved. V shed 2 bases and J shed 0 bases, with 11 bases lying between them. From germline, CDR1 is MNHNS and CDR2 SASEGT. The CDR3 totals 15 residues. Written as DNA, the CDR3 is TGTGCCAGCAGTGAATTGGGCAGTTCCTCCTACGAGCAGTACTTC. Protein product: CASSELGSSSYEQYF.

The rearrangement joins TRBV27 to TRBJ2-3; 7 nucleotides match TRBD1. Germline V gives CDR1 MNHEY, CDR2 SMNVEV (reference sequence). This CDR3 spans 14 amino acids. The J segment lost 2 bases and the V segment lost 6 bases, leaving 5 bases of the junction unmatched. The CDR3 is CASSWDRDTDTQYF. CDR3 nucleotides: TGTGCCAGCAGCTGGGACAGAGACACAGATACGCAGTATTTT.

The chain is built from TRBV5-8 and TRBJ2-1, with a possible D match to TRBD2 (7 bases). The germline V and J ends were trimmed by 7 bases and 5 bases, with 16 bases remaining between them. Germline-derived CDR1 and CDR2 are SGHTS and YDEGEE. This CDR3 has 14 residues. CDR3 region: CASLKGGWDNEQFF. The CDR3 DNA is TGTGCCAGCCTTAAGGGGGGGTGGGACAATGAGCAGTTCTTC.

The rearrangement joins TRBV5-4 to TRBJ1-4, with no clear D. Germline CDR1 SGHNT, CDR2 YYREEE (reference sequence). V was trimmed by 0 bases and J by 8 bases, leaving 8 bases between them. CDR3 length: 13 residues. The CDR3 bases are TGTGCCAGCAGCTTGGCGACCGACGAAAAACTGTTTTTT. It specifies CASSLATDEKLFF.

The chain couples TRBV5-8 to TRBJ2-7; D unclear. This CDR3 spans 13 amino acids. V was pared by 4 bases and J by 4 bases, with 12 bases between. CDR1 and CDR2 (germline): SGHTS, YDEGEE. The CDR3: CASSMRAAYEQYF. CDR3 DNA sequence: TGTGCCAGCAGCATGAGAGCAGCTTACGAGCAGTACTTC.

The chain recombines TRBV9 with TRBJ1-3, with 7 bases identical to TRBD1. The CDR3 totals 16 residues. Trimming removed 0 bases from V and 0 bases from J; junction bases left unmatched: 3. CDR1 is SGDLS, CDR2 YYNGEE, per germline. CDR3 residues: CASSVGRGPSGNTIYF. CDR3 in DNA: TGTGCCAGCAGCGTAGGGAGGGGGCCCTCTGGAAACACCATATATTTT.

The rearrangement uses TRBV7-2 and TRBJ1-3; 7 nucleotides line up with TRBD1. CDR3 length: 15 amino acids. Germline values: CDR1 SGHTA, CDR2 FQGNSA. The junction had 3 bases not matched to a gene; V was cut back by 4 bases and J by 0 bases. CDR3: CASSSGQFSGNTIYF. Here the CDR3 DNA reads TGTGCCAGCAGCTCGGGACAGTTCTCTGGAAACACCATATATTTT. The entire variable domain, with the rest obtained from reference TRBV7-2 and TRBJ1-3, is as follows: GAGVSQSPSNKVTEKGKDVELRCDPISGHTALYWYRQSLGQGLEFLIYFQGNSAPDKSGLPSDRFSAERTGGSVSTLTIQRTQQEDSAVYLCASSSGQFSGNTIYFGEGSWLTVV.

V usage is TRBV4-1 and J usage is TRBJ2-7; 9 bases match TRBD2. This CDR3 spans 15 amino acids. Trimming at V came to 4 bases and at J to 5 bases, leaving 9 bases not matched to a gene. Per the germline V gene, CDR1 is MGHRA and CDR2 is YSYEKL. The CDR3 bases are TGCGCCAGCAGCCCGTGGGTTGGGACTAGCAACGAGCAGTACTTC. Residues: CASSPWVGTSNEQYF.

This clone was observed a single time. The V and J genes are TRBV6-5 and TRBJ1-2; TRBD1 agrees at 8 bases. Germline CDR1 reads MNHEY; CDR2 reads SVGAGI. The CDR3 covers 16 residues. With 2 bases clipped from V and 4 bases from J, the junction kept 9 bases outside the gene matches. CDR3 sequence: CASSYQTPDRAYGYTF. CDR3 DNA sequence: TGTGCCAGCAGTTACCAAACGCCGGACAGGGCCTATGGCTACACCTTC.

The V and J genes are TRBV24-1 and TRBJ2-5, with TRBD2 as a possible D gene (7 bases). V was pared by 4 bases and J by 3 bases, with 14 bases between. The CDR3 totals 15 residues. Looked up from germline, CDR1 is KGHDR and CDR2 is SFDVKD. CDR3 region: CATSEGGGLKETQYF. CDR3 nucleotides: TGTGCCACCAGTGAAGGGGGGGGGCTTAAAGAGACCCAGTACTTC.

There are a few counts of this clone. This chain connects TRBV12-3 or TRBV12-4 to TRBJ1-1; TRBD1 matches at 7 bases. This CDR3 region has 13 residues. The junction had 1 base not matched to a gene; V was cut back by 3 bases and J by 3 bases. The CDR3 DNA reads as TGTGCCAGCAGTTTCACAGGGGACACTGAAGCTTTCTTT. The encoded protein is CASSFTGDTEAFF.

This clone has just one count. V usage is TRBV5-1 and J usage is TRBJ1-1, with 9 positions matching TRBD1. The V gene's germline CDR1 is SGHRS and CDR2 YFSETQ. V shed 3 bases, J shed 1 base, and the junction held 4 bases outside the gene matches. The CDR3 has 15 residues. CDR3 in amino acids: CASSWTGASNTEAFF. The CDR3 nucleotides read TGCGCCAGCAGCTGGACAGGGGCCTCGAACACTGAAGCTTTCTTT.

The CDR3 DNA is TGCAGTGCCCCAGGGGGCGATGAGCAGTTCTTC. It codes for CSAPGGDEQFF. The V gene is TRBV20-1, the J gene TRBJ2-1; 8 bases line up with TRBD1. This CDR3 comprises 11 residues. With 6 bases clipped from V and 8 bases from J, the junction kept 3 bases outside the gene matches. Germline V gene data show CDR1 as DFQATT and CDR2 as SNEGSKA (reference sequence).